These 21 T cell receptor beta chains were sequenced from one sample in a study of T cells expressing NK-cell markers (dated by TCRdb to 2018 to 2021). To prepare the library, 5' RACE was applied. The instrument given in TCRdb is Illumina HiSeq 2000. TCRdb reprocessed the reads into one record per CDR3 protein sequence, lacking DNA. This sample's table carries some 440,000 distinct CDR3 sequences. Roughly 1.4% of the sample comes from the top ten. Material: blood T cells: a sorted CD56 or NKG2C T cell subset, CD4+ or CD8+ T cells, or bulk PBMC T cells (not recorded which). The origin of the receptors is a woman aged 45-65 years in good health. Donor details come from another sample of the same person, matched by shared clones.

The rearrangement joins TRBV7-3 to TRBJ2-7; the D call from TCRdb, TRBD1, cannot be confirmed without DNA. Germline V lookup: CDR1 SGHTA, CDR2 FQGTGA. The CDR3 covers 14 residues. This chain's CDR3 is CASSPRNRGGEQYF.

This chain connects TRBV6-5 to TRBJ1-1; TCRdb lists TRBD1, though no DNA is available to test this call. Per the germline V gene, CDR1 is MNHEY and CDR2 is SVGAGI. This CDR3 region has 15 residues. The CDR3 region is CASSTPGRLNTEAFF.

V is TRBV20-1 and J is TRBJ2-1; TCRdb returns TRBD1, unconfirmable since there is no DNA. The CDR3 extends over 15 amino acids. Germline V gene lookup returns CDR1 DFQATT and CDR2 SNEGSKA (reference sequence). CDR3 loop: CSASIGTGAYNEQFF.

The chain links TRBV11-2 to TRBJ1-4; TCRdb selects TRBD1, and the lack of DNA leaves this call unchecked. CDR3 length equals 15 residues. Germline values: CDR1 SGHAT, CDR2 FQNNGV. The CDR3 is CASSRAGETNEKLFF.

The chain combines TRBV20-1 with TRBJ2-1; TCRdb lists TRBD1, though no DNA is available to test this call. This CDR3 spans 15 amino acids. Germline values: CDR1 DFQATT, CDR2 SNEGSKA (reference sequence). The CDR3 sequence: CSASNLLGTYNEQFF.

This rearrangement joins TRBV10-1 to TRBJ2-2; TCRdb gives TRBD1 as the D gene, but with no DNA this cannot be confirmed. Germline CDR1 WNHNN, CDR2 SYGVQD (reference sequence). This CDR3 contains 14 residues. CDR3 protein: CASNGQASNGELFF.

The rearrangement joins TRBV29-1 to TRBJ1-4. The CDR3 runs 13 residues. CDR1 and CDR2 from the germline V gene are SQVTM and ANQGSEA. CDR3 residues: CSVLLGRGEKLFF.

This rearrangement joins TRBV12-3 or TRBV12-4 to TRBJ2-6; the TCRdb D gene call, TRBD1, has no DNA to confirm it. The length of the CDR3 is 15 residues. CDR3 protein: CASSPAGLGANVLTF.

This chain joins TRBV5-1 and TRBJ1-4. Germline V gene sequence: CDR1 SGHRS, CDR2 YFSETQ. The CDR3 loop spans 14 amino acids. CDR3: CASSLADTVRKLFF.

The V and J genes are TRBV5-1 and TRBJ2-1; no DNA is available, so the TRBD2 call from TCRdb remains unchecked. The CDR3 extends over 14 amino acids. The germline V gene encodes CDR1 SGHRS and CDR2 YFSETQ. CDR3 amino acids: CASSLGLQYNEQFF.

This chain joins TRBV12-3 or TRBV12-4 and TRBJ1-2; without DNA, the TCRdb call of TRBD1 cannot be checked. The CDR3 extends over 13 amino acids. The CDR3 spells CASKPGTVKGYTF.

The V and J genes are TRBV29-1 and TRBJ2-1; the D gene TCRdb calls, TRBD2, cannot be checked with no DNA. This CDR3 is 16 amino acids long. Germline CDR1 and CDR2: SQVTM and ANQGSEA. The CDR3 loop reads CSVVASGRAWGGEQFF.

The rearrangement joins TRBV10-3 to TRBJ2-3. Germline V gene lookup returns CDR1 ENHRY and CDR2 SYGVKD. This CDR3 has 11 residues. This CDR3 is CATSYTDTQYF.

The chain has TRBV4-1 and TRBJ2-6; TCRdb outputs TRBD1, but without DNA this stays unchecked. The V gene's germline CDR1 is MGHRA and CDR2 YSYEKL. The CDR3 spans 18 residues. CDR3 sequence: CASSQDPGRGTGANVLTF.

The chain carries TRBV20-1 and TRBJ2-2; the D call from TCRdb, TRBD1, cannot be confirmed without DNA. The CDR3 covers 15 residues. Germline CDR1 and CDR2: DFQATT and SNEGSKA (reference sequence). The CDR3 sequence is CSAREERHGTGELFF.

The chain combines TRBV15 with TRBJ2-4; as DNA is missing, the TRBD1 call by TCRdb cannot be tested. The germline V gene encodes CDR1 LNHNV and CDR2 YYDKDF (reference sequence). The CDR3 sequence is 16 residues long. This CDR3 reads CATSRDRASLADIQYF.

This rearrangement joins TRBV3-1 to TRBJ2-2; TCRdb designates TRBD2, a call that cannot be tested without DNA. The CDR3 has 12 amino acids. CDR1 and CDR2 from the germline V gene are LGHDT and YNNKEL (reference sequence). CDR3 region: CASSGPTGGLFF.

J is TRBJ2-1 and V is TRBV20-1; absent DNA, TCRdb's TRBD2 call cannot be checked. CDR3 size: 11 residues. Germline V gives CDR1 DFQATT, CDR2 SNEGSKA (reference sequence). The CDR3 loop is CSAATSSRQFF.

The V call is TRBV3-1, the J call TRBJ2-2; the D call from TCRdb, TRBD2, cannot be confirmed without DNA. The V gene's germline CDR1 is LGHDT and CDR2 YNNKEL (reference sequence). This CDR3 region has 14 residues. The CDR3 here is CASSQTSGSTVLFF. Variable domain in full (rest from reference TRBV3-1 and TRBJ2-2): DTAVSQTPKYLVTQMGNDKSIKCEQNLGHDTMYWYKQDSKKFLKIMFSYNNKELIINETVPNRFSPKSPDKAHLNLHINSLELGDSAVYFCASSQTSGSTVLFFGEGSRLTVL.

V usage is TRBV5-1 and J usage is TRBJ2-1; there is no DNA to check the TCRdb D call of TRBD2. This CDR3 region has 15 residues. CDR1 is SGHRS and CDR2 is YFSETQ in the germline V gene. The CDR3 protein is CASNPGTSGSNEQFF.

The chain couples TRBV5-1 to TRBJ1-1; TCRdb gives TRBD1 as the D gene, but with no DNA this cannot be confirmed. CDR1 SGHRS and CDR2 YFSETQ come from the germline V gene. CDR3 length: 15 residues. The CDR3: CASGQGTSPNTEAFF. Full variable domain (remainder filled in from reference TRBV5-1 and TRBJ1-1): KAGVTQTPRYLIKTRGQQVTLSCSPISGHRSVSWYQQTPGQGLQFLFEYFSETQRNKGNFPGRFSGRQFSNSRSEMNVSTLELGDSALYLCASGQGTSPNTEAFFGQGTRLTVV.